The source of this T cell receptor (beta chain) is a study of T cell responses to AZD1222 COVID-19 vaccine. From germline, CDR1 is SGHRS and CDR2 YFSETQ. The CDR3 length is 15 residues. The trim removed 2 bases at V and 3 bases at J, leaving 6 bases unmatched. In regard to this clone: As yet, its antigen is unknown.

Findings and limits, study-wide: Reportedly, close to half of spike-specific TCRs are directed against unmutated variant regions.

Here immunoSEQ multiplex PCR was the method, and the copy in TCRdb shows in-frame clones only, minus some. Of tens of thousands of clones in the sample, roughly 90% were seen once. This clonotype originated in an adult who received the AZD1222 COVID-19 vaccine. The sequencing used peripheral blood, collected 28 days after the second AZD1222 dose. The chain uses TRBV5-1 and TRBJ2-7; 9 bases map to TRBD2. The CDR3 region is CASSFGLAGNYEQYF. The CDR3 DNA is TGCGCCAGCAGCTTTGGGCTAGCGGGAAACTACGAGCAGTACTTC.